The 6 T cell receptor beta chains below come from one sample, sequenced in a study of cytomegalovirus exposure and HLA in healthy donors. Primers: 60 Vbeta forward and 13 Jbeta reverse. TCRdb's table, derived via immunoSEQ multiplex PCR, lists solely in-frame clones and lacks some. Of about 250,000 clones in the sample, about 66% were seen once. The sequenced sample was PBMCs. The receptor source for this set is a female donor in good health and CMV-seronegative.

The rearrangement links TRBV6-5 to TRBJ1-3; D unclear. The V end lost 8 bases, the J end lost 2 bases, and 13 bases lay between the germline ends. Germline V gene data show CDR1 as MNHEY and CDR2 as SVGAGI. CDR3 length equals 14 residues. CDR3 bases: TGTGCCAGCGTCTCTCAAAGCGCTGGAAACACCATATATTTT. Translation gives CASVSQSAGNTIYF.

This clone was counted a few times. This sequence joins TRBV11-3 and TRBJ2-5; tentative D call: TRBD1 (6 bases). V lost 5 bases and J 3 bases, leaving 19 bases between the germline ends. The CDR3 is 16 amino acids. The germline gives CDR1 SGHNT, CDR2 YENEEA. CDR3 in amino acids: CASSPRWTVQKETQYF. The CDR3 DNA is TGTGCCAGCAGCCCACGTTGGACAGTCCAAAAAGAGACCCAGTACTTC.

This clone has only a few counts. This sequence joins TRBV4-1 and TRBJ2-2; the match to TRBD1 covers 7 bases. This CDR3 comprises 15 residues. The V and J ends lost 3 bases and 4 bases, in that order; junction bases with no gene match: 5. Germline V gene lookup returns CDR1 MGHRA and CDR2 YSYEKL. In DNA, the CDR3 is TGCGCCAGCAGCCAGAGACAGGGTTCCACCGGGGAGCTGTTTTTT. The encoded protein is CASSQRQGSTGELFF.

The chain uses TRBV5-1 and TRBJ2-1; 13 bases map to TRBD2. V was clipped by 5 bases and J by 4 bases; unmatched bases: 3. CDR1 is SGHRS and CDR2 is YFSETQ in the germline V gene. The CDR3 contains 15 residues. The CDR3 region has the DNA TGCGCCAGCAGTGAACTAGCGGGAGGGTACAATGAGCAGTTCTTC. It translates to CASSELAGGYNEQFF.

V gene TRBV30 combines with J gene TRBJ1-2, with 11 positions matching TRBD1. The CDR3 consists of 15 residues. Germline V gene lookup returns CDR1 GTSNPN and CDR2 SVGIG (reference sequence). The V segment lost 3 bases and the J segment 4 bases; nucleotides outside the gene matches: 7. The CDR3 DNA reads as TGTGCCTGGAGAGTAGGACAGGGGGCTCCCTATGGCTACACCTTC. It encodes CAWRVGQGAPYGYTF.

The chain employs TRBV5-4 and TRBJ2-1, with 15 bases aligning to TRBD2. The CDR3 consists of 19 residues. CDR1 and CDR2 from the germline V gene are SGHNT and YYREEE (reference sequence). V was pared by 0 bases and J by 0 bases, with 4 bases of the junction left unmatched. The CDR3 protein is CASSLGGLAGGLSYNEQFF. CDR3 DNA sequence: TGTGCCAGCAGCTTGGGGGGACTAGCGGGGGGCCTCTCCTACAATGAGCAGTTCTTC. Full variable domain (rest looked up from reference TRBV5-4 and TRBJ2-1): ETGVTQSPTHLIKTRGQQVTLRCSSQSGHNTVSWYQQALGQGPQFIFQYYREEENGRGNFPPRFSGLQFPNYSSELNVNALELDDSALYLCASSLGGLAGGLSYNEQFFGPGTRLTVL.